This TCR beta chain was identified in a study of T cell responses to AZD1222 COVID-19 vaccine (dated by TCRdb to 2020 to 2022). For the study in its entirety: TCR sequencing was performed for 230 to 250 trial participants, of whom about 210 were given two doses of AZD1222 and about 25 were given two doses of MenACWY control vaccine. Trial participants were enrolled by age into 18-55, 56-69 and 70-plus year subgroups, with around 140, 26 and 57 TCR-sequenced participants respectively.

This specimen's time point label, per the study, means: about 28 days (+/-7) after the second vaccine dose. AZD1222 recipients with second doses at about 4 weeks or about 12 weeks were pooled, because spike-specific TCR depth and breadth did not differ between schedules. The vaccinee samples were drawn from two UK trials, COV001 and COV002, one of which was a single-blind randomized controlled phase 2/3 trial testing AZD1222 (ChAdOx1 nCoV-19) in healthy adults. For TCRbeta chain sequencing, PBMC samples from trial participants were taken at day 0 and at day 28 after the second dose. In the case of this clone: Its antigen target is currently unknown. Within one base of it there is no much larger clone, and no base qualities were kept.

Summary of the overall study and its limitations: Nearly half of unique spike-specific TCRs reportedly recognized epitopes outside regions mutated in the B.1.351 and B.1.1.7 variants. The 56-69-year group was small, and its depth increase did not reach significance, likely because of low power. After two AZD1222 doses, spike-specific TCR breadth and depth were significantly higher than at day 0 and than in MenACWY recipients. Conclusions about previously exposed vaccinees are limited because only 5 or 6 AZD1222 recipients were SARS-CoV-2 seropositive at baseline. The whole spike protein was spanned by vaccine-associated CD4 TCRs, and dominant responses were seen in regions 160-218 and 743-854. Because no day 14 peak-response samples were available, repertoires were characterized only after the peak T cell response. Most participants were white British and females outnumbered males, and the authors suggested that clonal diversity may have been underestimated.

The CDR3 regions of human TCRbeta chains were analyzed by immunosequencing. In the source study's methods: Repertoire TCRs were matched against a reference library of SARS-CoV-2-specific TCRs generated with the MIRA antigen-specificity platform. Breadth was defined as the fraction of unique TCRs that were SARS-CoV-2-associated, and depth was defined as the fraction of total T cells that were SARS-CoV-2-associated. Using the MIRA data, each spike-specific TCR was mapped to the spike region that the TCR reacts to and placed in a CD4 or CD8 class. Log10-transformed breadth and depth values were compared by one-way ANOVA with Sidak's multiple comparisons tests. This immuneACCESS table, as held by TCRdb, lists in-frame sequences with V and J called but not all clones. Of the missing ones, under half trace to an unresolved V gene in checked studies; the others have no known cause. V and J calls and clone size follow that table, whereas D and trimming were derived from the DNA. The sample includes 130,000 to 150,000 clones, with 85% to 90% observed a single time. Less than 6% of the sample comes from the top ten.

Reading the germline V gene gives CDR1 SGHAT and CDR2 FQNNGV. Between the V and J ends, shortened by 1 base and 9 bases respectively, the junction contains 13 bases. The CDR3 sequence holds 14 residues, the cysteine and phenylalanine included. Kept here is only the CDR3 DNA, which spans 42 bases and is read in frame from base 1. The receptor comes from an adult who received the AZD1222 COVID-19 vaccine. Here the sequenced sample was peripheral blood, taken 28 days after the second AZD1222 dose. The sequence is built from TRBV11-2 and TRBJ1-5; no D gene can be assigned with confidence. The CDR3 here reads CASSLAGGELPQHF. The DNA reads as follows: TGTGCCAGCAGCTTAGCAGGAGGCGAGTTGCCCCAGCATTTT.